The T cell receptor (beta chain) described here comes from a study of post-analysis software for immune sequencing data. Overall study findings and caveats: The study found TRBV5-6, TRBV5-1 and TRBV20-1 among five TRBV segments more frequent in patients than controls. Diversity measured as normalized Chao1 was significantly lower in multiple sclerosis patients than in controls.

This clonotype turned up a few times. Its specificity is not known. Unique molecular identifiers featured in each of the TCR beta cDNA libraries. MiXCR, run by TCRdb on the PCR reads, gives a single entry per CDR3 protein. The sample holds 740,000 or so distinct CDR3 sequences; approximately 53% are singletons and the top ten take 4.6%. CDR1 and CDR2 (germline): ENHRY, SYGVKD. This CDR3 comprises 17 residues. Between the trimmed V and J ends, which lost 3 bases and 0 bases, there was a span of 18 bases. The chain uses TRBV10-3 and TRBJ2-7; the D gene is possibly TRBD2 (5 bases). This TCR derives from a girl between 5 and 17 years old with multiple sclerosis. Sequenced sample: blood. The CDR3 nucleotides are TGTGCCATCAGTGACCCGCTGGGTCGGAGGAGCTCCTACGAGCAGTACTTC. Protein product: CAISDPLGRRSSYEQYF.